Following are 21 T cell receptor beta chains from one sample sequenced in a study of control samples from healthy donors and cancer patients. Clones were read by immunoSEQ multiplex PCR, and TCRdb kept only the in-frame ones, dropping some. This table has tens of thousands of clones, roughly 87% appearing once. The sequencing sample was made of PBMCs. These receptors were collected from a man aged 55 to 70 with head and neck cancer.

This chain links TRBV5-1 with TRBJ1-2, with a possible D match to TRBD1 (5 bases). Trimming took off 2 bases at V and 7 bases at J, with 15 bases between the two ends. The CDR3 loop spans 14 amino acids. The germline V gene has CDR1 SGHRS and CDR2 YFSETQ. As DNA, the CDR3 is TGCGCCAGCAGCTTCGGGGACTCGTTCTCTGGCTACACCTTC. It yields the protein CASSFGDSFSGYTF.

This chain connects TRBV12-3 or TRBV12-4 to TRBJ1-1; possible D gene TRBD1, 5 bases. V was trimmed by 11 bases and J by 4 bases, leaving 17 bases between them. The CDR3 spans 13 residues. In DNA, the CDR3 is TGTGCCTCTTTCCCTTGGGGGGGCACTGAAGCTTTCTTT. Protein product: CASFPWGGTEAFF.

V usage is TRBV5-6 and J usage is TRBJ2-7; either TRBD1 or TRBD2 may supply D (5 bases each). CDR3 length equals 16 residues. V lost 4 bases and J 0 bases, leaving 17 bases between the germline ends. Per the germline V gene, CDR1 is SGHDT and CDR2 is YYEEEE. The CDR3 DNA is TGTGCCAGCAGCCCATTGGGGACGGGTCGCTCCTACGAGCAGTACTTC. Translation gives CASSPLGTGRSYEQYF.

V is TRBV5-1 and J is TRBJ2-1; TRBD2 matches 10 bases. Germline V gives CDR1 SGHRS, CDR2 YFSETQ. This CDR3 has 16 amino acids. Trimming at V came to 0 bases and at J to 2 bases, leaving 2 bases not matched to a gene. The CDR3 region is CASSLVGLAAYNEQFF. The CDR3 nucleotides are TGCGCCAGCAGCTTGGTAGGACTAGCGGCCTACAATGAGCAGTTCTTC.

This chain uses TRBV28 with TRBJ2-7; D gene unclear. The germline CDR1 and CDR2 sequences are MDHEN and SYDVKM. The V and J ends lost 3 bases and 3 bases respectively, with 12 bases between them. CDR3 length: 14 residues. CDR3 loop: CASSFSSSGYEQYF. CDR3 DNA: TGTGCCAGCAGTTTTAGTTCCTCAGGCTACGAGCAGTACTTC.

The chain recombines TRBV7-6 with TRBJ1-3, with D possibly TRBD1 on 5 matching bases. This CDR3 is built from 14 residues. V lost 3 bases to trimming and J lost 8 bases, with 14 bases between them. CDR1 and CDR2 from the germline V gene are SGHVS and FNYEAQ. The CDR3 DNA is TGTGCCAGCAGCTTGGGGGAACAGAGGGACACCATATATTTT. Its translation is CASSLGEQRDTIYF.

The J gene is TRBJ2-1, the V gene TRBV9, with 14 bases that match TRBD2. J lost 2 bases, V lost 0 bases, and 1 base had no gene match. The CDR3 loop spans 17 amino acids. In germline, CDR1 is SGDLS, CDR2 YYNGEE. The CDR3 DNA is TGTGCCAGCAGCGTAGCGACTAGCGGGAGGGCCTACAATGAGCAGTTCTTC. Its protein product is CASSVATSGRAYNEQFF.

The CDR3 region is CASSRPGQRFEQFF. In DNA form, the CDR3 reads TGTGCCAGCAGTCGTCCGGGACAGAGGTTTGAGCAGTTCTTC. The J gene is TRBJ2-1, the V gene TRBV28; TRBD1 agrees at 7 bases. The ends lost 5 bases at V and 9 bases at J; junction bases unmatched: 10. The CDR3 contains 14 residues. Germline V lookup: CDR1 MDHEN, CDR2 SYDVKM.

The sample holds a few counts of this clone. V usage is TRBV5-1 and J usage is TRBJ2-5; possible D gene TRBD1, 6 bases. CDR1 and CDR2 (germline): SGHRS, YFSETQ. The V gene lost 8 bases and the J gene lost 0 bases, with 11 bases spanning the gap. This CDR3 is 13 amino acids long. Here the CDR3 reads CASTRDNQETQYF. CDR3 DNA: TGCGCCAGTACCCGGGACAACCAAGAGACCCAGTACTTC.

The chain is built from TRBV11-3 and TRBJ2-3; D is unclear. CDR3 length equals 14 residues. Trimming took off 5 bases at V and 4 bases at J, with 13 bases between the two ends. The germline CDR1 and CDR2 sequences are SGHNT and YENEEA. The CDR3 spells CASSPGQASDTQYF. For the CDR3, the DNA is TGTGCCAGCAGCCCCGGCCAGGCATCAGATACGCAGTATTTT.

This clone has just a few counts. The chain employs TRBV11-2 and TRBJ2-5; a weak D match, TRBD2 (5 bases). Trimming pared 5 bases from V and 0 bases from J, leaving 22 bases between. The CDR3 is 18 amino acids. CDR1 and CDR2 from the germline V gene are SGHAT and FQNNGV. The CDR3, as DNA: TGTGCCAGCAGCGCGGCCGACGGGATTTCCATTGACCAAGAGACCCAGTACTTC. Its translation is CASSAADGISIDQETQYF.

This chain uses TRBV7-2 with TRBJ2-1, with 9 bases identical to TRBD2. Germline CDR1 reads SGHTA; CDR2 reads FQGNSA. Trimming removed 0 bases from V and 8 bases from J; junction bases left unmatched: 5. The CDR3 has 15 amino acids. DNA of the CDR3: TGTGCCAGCAGCTTAGCGGGCGGGAGGGCCCATGAGCAGTTCTTC. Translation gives CASSLAGGRAHEQFF.

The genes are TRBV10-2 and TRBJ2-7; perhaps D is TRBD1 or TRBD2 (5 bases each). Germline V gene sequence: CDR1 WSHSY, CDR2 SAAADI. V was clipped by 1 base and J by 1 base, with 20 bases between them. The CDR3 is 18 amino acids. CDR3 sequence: CASSEYIGGEGKSYEQYF. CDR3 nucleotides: TGCGCCAGCAGTGAGTATATAGGTGGAGAGGGGAAGTCCTACGAGCAGTACTTC.

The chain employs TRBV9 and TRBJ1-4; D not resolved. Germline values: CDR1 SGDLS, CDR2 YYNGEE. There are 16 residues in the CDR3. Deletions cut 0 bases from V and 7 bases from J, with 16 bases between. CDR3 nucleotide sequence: TGTGCCAGCAGCGTAGACGCAAGGGCGGGAGGTGAAAAACTGTTTTTT. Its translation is CASSVDARAGGEKLFF.

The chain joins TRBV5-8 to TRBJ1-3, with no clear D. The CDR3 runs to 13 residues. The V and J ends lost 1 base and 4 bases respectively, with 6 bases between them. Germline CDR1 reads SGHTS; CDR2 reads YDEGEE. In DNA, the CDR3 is TGTGCCAGCAGCTTGATTGGGGGAAACACCATATATTTT. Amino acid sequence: CASSLIGGNTIYF.

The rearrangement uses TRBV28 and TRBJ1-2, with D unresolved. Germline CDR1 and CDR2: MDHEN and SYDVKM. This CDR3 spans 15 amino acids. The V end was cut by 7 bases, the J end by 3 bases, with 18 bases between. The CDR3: CASNGNPARYYGYTF. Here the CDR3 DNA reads TGTGCCAGCAACGGAAACCCCGCCAGGTACTATGGCTACACCTTC.

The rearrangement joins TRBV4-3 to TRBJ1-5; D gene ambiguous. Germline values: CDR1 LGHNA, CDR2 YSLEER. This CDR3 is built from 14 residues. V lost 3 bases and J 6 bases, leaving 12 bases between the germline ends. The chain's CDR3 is CASSHLRGVQPQHF. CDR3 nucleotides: TGCGCCAGCAGCCATCTCAGAGGCGTTCAGCCCCAGCATTTT.

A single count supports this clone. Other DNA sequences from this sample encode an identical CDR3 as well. CDR3 coding DNA: TGTGCCAGTAAAAGCCGTGACAGGGGAGCTTCACCCCTCCACTTT. This translates into CASKSRDRGASPLHF. V usage is TRBV19 and J usage is TRBJ1-6; 8 bases align to TRBD1. Germline V gene lookup returns CDR1 LNHDA and CDR2 SQIVND (reference sequence). The V gene end was trimmed by 7 bases and the J gene end by 9 bases; junction bases not matched to a gene: 11. The CDR3 extends over 15 amino acids.

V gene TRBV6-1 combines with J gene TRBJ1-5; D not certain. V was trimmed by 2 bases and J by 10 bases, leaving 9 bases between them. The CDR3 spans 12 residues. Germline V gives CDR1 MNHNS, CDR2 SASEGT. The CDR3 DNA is TGTGCCAGCAGTGAATGGAGTCTTCCCCAGCATTTT. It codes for CASSEWSLPQHF.

This CDR3 is CASSRRDYEQYF. The CDR3 coding sequence is TGTGCCAGCAGTCGCCGGGACTACGAGCAGTACTTC. The rearrangement joins TRBV6-2 or TRBV6-3 to TRBJ2-7, with D maybe TRBD2 (5 bases). Germline V gene lookup returns CDR1 MNHEY and CDR2 SVGEGT. V lost 5 bases and J 3 bases, leaving 8 bases between the germline ends. The CDR3 runs 12 residues.

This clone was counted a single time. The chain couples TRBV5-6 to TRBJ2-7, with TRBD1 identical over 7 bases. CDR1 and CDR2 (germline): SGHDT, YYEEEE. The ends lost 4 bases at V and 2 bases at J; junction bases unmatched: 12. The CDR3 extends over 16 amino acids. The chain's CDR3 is CASSPTWQGETYEQYF. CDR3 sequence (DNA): TGTGCCAGCAGCCCCACTTGGCAGGGGGAAACCTACGAGCAGTACTTC.